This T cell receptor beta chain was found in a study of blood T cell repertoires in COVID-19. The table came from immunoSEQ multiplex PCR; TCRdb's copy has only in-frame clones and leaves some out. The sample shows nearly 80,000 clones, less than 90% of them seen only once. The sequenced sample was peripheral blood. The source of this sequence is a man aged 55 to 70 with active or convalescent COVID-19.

The CDR3 DNA reads as TGTGCCAGCAGCTCGCCGGGACAGGGGAACTACGAGCAGTACTTC. This sequence encodes CASSSPGQGNYEQYF. The rearrangement uses TRBV5-4 and TRBJ2-7, with 10 bases aligning to TRBD1. The CDR3 is 15 amino acids. The junction had 6 bases not matched to a gene; V was cut back by 3 bases and J by 3 bases. Germline CDR1 reads SGHNT; CDR2 reads YYREEE (reference sequence).